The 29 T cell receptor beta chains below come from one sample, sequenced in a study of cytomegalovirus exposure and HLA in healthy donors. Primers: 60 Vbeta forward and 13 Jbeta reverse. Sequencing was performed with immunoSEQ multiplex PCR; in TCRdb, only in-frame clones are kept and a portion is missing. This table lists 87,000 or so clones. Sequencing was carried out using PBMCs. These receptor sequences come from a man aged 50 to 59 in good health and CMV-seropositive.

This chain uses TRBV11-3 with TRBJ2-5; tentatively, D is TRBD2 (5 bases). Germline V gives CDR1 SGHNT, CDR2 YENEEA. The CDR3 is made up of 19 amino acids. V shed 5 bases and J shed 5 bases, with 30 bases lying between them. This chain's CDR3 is CASSDRWASTGGNSETQYF. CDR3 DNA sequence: TGTGCCAGCAGCGACCGGTGGGCTAGCACCGGTGGGAATAGCGAGACCCAGTACTTC.

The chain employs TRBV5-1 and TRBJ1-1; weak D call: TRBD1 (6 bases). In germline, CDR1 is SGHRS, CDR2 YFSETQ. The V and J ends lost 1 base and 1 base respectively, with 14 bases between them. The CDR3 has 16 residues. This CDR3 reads CASSLTGWLGNTEAFF. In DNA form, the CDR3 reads TGCGCCAGCAGCTTGACAGGGTGGCTAGGGAACACTGAAGCTTTCTTT.

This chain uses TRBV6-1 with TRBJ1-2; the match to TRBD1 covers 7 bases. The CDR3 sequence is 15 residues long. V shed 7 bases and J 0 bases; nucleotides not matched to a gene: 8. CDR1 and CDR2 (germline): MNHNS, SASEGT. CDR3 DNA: TGTGCCAGCATACGCACGACAGGGTCTAACTATGGCTACACCTTC. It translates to CASIRTTGSNYGYTF.

The CDR3 sequence: CASSSDRAGYGYTF. The CDR3 coding sequence is TGTGCCAGCAGTTCGGACAGGGCGGGCTATGGCTACACCTTC. The chain carries TRBV27 and TRBJ1-2; 8 positions match TRBD1. With 4 bases clipped from V and 4 bases from J, the junction kept 5 bases outside the gene matches. Germline CDR1 is MNHEY and CDR2 is SMNVEV (reference sequence). The CDR3 runs 14 residues.

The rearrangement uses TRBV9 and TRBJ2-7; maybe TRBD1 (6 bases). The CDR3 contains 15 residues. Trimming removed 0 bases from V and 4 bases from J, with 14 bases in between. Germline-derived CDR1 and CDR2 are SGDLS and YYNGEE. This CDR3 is CASSVEQGWGYEQYF. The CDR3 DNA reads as TGTGCCAGCAGCGTAGAACAGGGATGGGGATACGAGCAGTACTTC.

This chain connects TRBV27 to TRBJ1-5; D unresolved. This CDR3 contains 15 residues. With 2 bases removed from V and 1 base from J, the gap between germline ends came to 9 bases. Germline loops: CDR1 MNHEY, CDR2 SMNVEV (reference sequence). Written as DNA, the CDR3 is TGTGCCAGCAGTTTAAAGGGAGGAAGCAATCAGCCCCAGCATTTT. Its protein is CASSLKGGSNQPQHF.

CDR3 in amino acids: CAISGEGTGREQYV. Here the CDR3 DNA reads TGTGCCATCAGTGGGGAGGGAACGGGCCGCGAGCAGTACGTC. The genes are TRBV10-3 and TRBJ2-7, with 7 bases matching TRBD2. The V gene end was trimmed by 4 bases and the J gene end by 6 bases; junction bases not matched to a gene: 9. Germline V gene sequence: CDR1 ENHRY, CDR2 SYGVKD. This CDR3 is 14 amino acids long.

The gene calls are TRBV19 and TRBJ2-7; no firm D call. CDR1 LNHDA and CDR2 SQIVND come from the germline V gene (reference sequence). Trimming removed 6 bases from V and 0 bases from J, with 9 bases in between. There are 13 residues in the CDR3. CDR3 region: CASSRDSSYEQYF. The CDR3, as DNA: TGTGCCAGTAGCCGTGATAGCTCCTACGAGCAGTACTTC.

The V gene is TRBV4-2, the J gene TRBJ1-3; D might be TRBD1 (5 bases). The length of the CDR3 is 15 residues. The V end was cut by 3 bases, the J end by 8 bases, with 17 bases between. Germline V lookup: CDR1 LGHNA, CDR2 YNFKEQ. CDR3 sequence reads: CASSQGGGSRDTIYF. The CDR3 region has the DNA TGTGCCAGCAGCCAGGGGGGAGGGTCGAGGGACACCATATATTTT.

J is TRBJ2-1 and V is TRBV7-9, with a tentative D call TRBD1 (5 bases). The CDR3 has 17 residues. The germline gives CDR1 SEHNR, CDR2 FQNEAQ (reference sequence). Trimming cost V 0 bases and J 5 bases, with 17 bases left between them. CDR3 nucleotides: TGTGCCAGCAGCTTAGCGCGTAGGGGTCCTCGTCACAATGAGCAGTTCTTC. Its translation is CASSLARRGPRHNEQFF. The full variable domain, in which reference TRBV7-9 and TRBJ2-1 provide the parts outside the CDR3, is DTGVSQNPRHKITKRGQNVTFRCDPISEHNRLYWYRQTLGQGPEFLTYFQNEAQLEKSRLLSDRFSAERPKGSFSTLEIQRTEQGDSAMYLCASSLARRGPRHNEQFFGPGTRLTVL.

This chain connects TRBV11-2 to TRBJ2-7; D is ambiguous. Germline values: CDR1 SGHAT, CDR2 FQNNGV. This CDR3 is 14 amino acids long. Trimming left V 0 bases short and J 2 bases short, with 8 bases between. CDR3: CASSLDLWAYEQYV. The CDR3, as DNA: TGTGCCAGCAGCTTAGATCTGTGGGCCTACGAGCAGTACGTC.

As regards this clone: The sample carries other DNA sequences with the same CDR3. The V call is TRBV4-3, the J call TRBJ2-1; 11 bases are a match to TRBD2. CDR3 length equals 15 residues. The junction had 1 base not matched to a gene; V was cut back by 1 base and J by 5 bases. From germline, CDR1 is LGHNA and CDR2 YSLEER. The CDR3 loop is CASSQGLAGNNEQFF. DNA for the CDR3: TGCGCCAGCAGCCAAGGACTAGCGGGAAACAATGAGCAGTTCTTC.

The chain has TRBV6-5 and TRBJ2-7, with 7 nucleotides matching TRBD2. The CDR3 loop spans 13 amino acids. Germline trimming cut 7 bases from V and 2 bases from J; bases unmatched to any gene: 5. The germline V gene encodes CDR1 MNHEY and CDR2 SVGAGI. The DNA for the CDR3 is TGTGCCAGCACCGCGGGGGAGGCCTACGAGCAGTACTTC. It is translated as CASTAGEAYEQYF.

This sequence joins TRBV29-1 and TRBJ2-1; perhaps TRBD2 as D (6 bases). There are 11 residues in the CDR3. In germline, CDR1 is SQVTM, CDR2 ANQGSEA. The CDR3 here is CGWGGSGEQFF. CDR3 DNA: TGCGGGTGGGGAGGTTCGGGTGAGCAGTTCTTC.

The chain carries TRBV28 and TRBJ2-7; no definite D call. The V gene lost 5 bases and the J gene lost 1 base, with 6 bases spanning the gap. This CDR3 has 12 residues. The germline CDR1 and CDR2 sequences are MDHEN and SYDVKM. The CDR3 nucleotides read TGTGCCAGCAGTCCCCGGTCCTACGAGCAGTACTTC. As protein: CASSPRSYEQYF.

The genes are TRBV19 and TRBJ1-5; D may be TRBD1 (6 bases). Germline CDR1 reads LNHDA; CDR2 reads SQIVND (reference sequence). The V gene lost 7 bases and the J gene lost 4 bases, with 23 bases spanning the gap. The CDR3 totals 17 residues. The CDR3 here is CASTTLERGGPNQPQHF. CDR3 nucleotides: TGTGCCAGTACCACCCTCGAACGGGGGGGCCCAAATCAGCCCCAGCATTTT.

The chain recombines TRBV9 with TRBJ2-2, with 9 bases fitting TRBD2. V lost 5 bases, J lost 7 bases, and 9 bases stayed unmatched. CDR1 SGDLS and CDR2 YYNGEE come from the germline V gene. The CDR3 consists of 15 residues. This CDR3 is CASRGREGLRGELFF. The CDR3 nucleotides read TGTGCCAGCAGAGGGCGGGAGGGCCTTCGCGGGGAGCTGTTTTTT.

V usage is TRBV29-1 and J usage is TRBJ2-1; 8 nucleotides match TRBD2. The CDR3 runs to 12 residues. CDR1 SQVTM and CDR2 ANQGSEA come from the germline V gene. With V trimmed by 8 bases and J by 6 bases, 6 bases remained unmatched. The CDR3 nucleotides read TGCAGCTGCGGGACTAGTTCCAATGAGCAGTTCTTC. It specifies CSCGTSSNEQFF.

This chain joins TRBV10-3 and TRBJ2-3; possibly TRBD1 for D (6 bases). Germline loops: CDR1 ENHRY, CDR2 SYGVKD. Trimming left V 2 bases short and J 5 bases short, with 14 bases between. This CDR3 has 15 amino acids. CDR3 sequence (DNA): TGTGCCATCAGTGAGCCCAACAGGGAAGGAGATACGCAGTATTTT. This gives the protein CAISEPNREGDTQYF.

CDR3 bases: TGTGCCAGCAGCAAACCAGGCCCGGGGGGCAATCAGCCCCAGCATTTT. Translated: CASSKPGPGGNQPQHF. The chain recombines TRBV21-1 with TRBJ1-5. TRBV21-1 is marked as a pseudogene. CDR3 length: 16 amino acids.

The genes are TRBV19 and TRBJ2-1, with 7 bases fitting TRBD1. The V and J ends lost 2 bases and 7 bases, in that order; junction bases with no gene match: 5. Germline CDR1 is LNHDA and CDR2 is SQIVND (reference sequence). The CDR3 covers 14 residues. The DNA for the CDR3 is TGTGCCAGTAGTATACGACAGGGTTCGAATGAGCAGTTCTTC. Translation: CASSIRQGSNEQFF.

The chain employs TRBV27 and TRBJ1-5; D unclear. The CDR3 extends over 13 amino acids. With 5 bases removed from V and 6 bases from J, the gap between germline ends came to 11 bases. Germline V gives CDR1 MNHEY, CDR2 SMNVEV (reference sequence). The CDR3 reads CASSPRGFQPQHF. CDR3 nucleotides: TGTGCCAGCAGTCCACGGGGTTTTCAGCCCCAGCATTTT.

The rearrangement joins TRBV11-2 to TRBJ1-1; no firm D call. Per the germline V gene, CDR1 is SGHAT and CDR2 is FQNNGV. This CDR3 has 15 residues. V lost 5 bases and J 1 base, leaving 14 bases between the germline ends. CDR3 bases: TGTGCCAGCAGCCGCCATGGCCAGGCGAACACTGAAGCTTTCTTT. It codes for CASSRHGQANTEAFF.

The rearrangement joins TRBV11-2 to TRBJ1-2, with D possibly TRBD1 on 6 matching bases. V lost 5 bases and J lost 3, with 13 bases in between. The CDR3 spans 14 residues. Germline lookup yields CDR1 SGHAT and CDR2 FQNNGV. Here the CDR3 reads CASSPRGQHYGYTF. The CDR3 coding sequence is TGTGCCAGCAGCCCACGTGGACAGCACTATGGCTACACCTTC.

CDR3 sequence (DNA): TGTGCCAGCAGCTCACCGTGGGGGGGACCACCGATCGGGGAGCTGTTTTTT. Encoded protein: CASSSPWGGPPIGELFF. This rearrangement joins TRBV11-3 to TRBJ2-2; the match to TRBD2 covers 7 bases. The CDR3 is 17 residues long. Trimming cost V 4 bases and J 7 bases; bases outside gene matches: 15. The germline V gene has CDR1 SGHNT and CDR2 YENEEA.

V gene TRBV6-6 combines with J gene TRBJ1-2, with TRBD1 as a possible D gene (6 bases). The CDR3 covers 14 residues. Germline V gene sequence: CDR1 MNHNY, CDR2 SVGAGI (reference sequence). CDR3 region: CATLGGLPGYGYTF. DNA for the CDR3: TGTGCTACGCTGGGGGGGCTCCCGGGCTATGGCTACACCTTC.

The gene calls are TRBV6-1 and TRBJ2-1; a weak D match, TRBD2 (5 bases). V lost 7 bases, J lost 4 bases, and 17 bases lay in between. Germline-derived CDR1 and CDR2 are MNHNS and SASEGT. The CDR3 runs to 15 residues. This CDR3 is CASITRIGKYNEQFF. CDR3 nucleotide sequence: TGTGCCAGCATCACTAGGATCGGCAAGTACAATGAGCAGTTCTTC.

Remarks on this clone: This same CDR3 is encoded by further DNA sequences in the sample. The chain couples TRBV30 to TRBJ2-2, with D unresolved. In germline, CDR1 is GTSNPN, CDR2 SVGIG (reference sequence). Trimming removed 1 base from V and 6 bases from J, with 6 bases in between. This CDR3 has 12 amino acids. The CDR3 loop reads CAWSASPGELFF. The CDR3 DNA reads TGTGCCTGGAGTGCGTCCCCCGGGGAGCTGTTTTTT.

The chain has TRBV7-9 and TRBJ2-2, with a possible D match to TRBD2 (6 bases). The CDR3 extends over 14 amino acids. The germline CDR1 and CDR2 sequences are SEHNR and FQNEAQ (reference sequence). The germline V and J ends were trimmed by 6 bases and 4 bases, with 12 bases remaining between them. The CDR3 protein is CASRGVSGTGELFF. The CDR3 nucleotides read TGTGCCAGCAGAGGGGTTAGCGGCACCGGGGAGCTGTTTTTT. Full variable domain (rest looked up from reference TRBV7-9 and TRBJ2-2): DTGVSQNPRHKITKRGQNVTFRCDPISEHNRLYWYRQTLGQGPEFLTYFQNEAQLEKSRLLSDRFSAERPKGSFSTLEIQRTEQGDSAMYLCASRGVSGTGELFFGEGSRLTVL.